This T cell receptor beta chain is drawn from a study of identical twins. Broader study findings: Insertions were fewer in abundant cord blood beta clonotypes, whereas memory repertoires showed none of this pattern. Out-of-frame alpha sequences shared by twins were enriched for low generation probability. The models systematically underestimated how much out-of-frame TCR alpha was shared in monozygotic twins. Twin pairs had excess sharing that was weaker in beta out-of-frame sequences.

There are 13 residues in the CDR3. Germline trimming cut 4 bases from V and 10 bases from J; bases unmatched to any gene: 8. CDR1 is KGHSH and CDR2 is LQKENI in the germline V gene. TCRdb reanalysed the 5' RACE reads using MiXCR and keeps one entry per CDR3 protein. The sample includes about 390,000 distinct CDR3 sequences, approximately 10% seen only once; the top ten take under 9.5%. In this sample, this clonotype turned up many times. Its antigen is not identified. The origin of this receptor is a woman aged 50 to 60 in good health. The sample consisted of naive T cells sorted from blood. The chain recombines TRBV18 with TRBJ1-1, with 8 bases aligning to TRBD1. CDR3: CASSRKGQGGAFF. CDR3 DNA sequence: TGTGCCAGCTCACGGAAAGGACAGGGAGGAGCTTTCTTT.